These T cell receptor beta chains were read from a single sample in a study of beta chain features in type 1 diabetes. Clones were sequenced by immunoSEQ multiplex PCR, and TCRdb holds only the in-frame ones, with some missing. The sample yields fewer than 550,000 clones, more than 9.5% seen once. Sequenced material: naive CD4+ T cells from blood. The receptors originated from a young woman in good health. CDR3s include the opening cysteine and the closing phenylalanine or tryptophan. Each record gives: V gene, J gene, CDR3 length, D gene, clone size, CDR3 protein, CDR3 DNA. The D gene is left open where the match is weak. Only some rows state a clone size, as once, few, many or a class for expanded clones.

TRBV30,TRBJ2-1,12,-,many,CAWSVSGIEQFF,TGTGCCTGGAGTGTAAGTGGGATTGAGCAGTTCTTC
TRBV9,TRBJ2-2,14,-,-,CASSASGSPGELFF,TGTGCCAGCAGCGCCTCCGGGAGTCCTGGGGAGCTGTTTTTT
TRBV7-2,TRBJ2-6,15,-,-,CASSLGRSGANVLTF,TGTGCCAGCAGCTTAGGGAGATCTGGGGCCAACGTCCTGACTTTC
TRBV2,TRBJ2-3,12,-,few,CASRQSTDTQYF,TGTGCCAGCAGACAGAGCACAGATACGCAGTATTTT
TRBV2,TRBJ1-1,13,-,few,CASSEQGHTEAFF,TGTGCCAGCAGTGAACAGGGACACACTGAAGCTTTCTTT
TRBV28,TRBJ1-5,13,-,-,CATQRDSNQPQHF,TGTGCCACCCAACGGGATAGCAATCAGCCCCAGCATTTT
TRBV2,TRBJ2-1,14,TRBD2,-,CASSVAGPINEQFF,TGTGCCAGCAGTGTAGCGGGACCGATCAATGAGCAGTTCTTC
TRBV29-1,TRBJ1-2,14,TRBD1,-,CSVEADRGLYGYTF,TGCAGCGTTGAGGCGGACAGGGGGCTCTATGGCTACACCTTC
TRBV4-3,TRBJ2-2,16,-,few,CASSQEVAGITGELFF,TGCGCCAGCAGCCAAGAGGTCGCAGGGATCACCGGGGAGCTGTTTTTT
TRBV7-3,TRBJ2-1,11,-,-,CASSQADEQFF,TGTGCCAGCAGCCAAGCTGATGAGCAGTTCTTC
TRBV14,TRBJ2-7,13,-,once,CASSQVLGAPWYF,TGTGCCAGCAGCCAAGTTTTAGGGGCCCCCTGGTACTTC
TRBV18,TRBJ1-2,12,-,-,CASSQQGSGYTF,TGTGCCAGCTCACAGCAGGGTAGTGGCTACACCTTC
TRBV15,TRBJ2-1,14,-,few,CATAPGPSRGEQFF,TGTGCCACCGCACCCGGGCCCTCACGGGGTGAGCAGTTCTTC
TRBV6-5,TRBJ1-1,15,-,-,CASNRLKGLYTEAFF,TGTGCCAGCAACAGGCTAAAGGGATTATATACTGAAGCTTTCTTT
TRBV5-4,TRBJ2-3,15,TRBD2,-,CASTKGGLEADTQYF,TGTGCCAGCACCAAAGGGGGACTAGAAGCAGATACGCAGTATTTT
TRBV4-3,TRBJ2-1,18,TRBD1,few,CASSQVPGQGAIYNEQFF,TGCGCCAGCAGCCAAGTCCCGGGGCAGGGGGCCATCTACAATGAGCAGTTCTTC
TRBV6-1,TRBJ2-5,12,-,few,CASSISGETQYF,TGTGCCAGCAGTATATCGGGAGAGACCCAGTACTTC
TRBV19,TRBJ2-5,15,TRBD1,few,CASSMGTGVKETQYF,TGTGCCAGTAGTATGGGGACAGGGGTGAAGGAGACCCAGTACTTC
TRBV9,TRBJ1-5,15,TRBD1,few,CASSVLGTDYQPQHF,TGTGCCAGCAGCGTGCTGGGGACAGATTATCAGCCCCAGCATTTT
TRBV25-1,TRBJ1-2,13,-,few,CASSERQSAGYTF,TGTGCCAGCAGTGAACGCCAGTCGGCGGGCTACACCTTC
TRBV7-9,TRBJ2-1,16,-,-,CASNEWAGGRYNEQFF,TGTGCCAGCAATGAGTGGGCCGGGGGCCGCTACAATGAGCAGTTCTTC
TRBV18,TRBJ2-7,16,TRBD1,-,CASSPRLGQGVYEQYF,TGTGCCAGCTCACCACGTCTAGGACAGGGGGTCTACGAGCAGTACTTC
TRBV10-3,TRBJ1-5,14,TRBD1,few,CAISVGTGDQPQHF,TGTGCCATCAGTGTGGGGACAGGGGATCAGCCCCAGCATTTT
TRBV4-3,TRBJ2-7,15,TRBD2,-,CASSQGLAGLNEQYF,TGCGCCAGCAGCCAAGGACTAGCGGGTCTCAACGAGCAGTACTTC
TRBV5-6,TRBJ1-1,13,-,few,CASSLRRSSEAFF,TGTGCCAGCAGCTTGAGAAGATCGAGTGAAGCTTTCTTT
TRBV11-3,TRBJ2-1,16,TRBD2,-,CASSPSGRILYNEQFF,TGTGCCAGCAGCCCTAGCGGGAGAATTCTTTACAATGAGCAGTTCTTC
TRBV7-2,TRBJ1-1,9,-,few,CASSKQAVF,TGTGCCAGCAGCAAACAGGCGGTCTTT
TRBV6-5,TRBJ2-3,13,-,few,CASRPFLFGTQYF,TGTGCCAGCAGGCCCTTTTTGTTTGGTACGCAGTATTTT
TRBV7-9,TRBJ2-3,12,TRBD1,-,CASGQATDTQYF,TGTGCCAGCGGACAGGCCACAGATACGCAGTATTTT
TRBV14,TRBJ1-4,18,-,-,CASSQDLSYYSGAEKLFF,TGTGCCAGCAGCCAAGATCTTTCTTATTATTCGGGGGCCGAAAAACTGTTTTTT
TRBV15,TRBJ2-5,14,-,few,CATSRVANQETQYF,TGTGCCACCAGCAGAGTAGCGAATCAAGAGACCCAGTACTTC
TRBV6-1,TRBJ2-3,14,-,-,CASRSGSGTDTQYF,TGTGCCAGCAGATCGGGGTCGGGCACAGATACGCAGTATTTT
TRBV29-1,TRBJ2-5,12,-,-,CSVVGAGETQYF,TGCAGCGTTGTGGGGGCTGGTGAGACCCAGTACTTC
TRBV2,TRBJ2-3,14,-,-,CASSARGRTDTQYF,TGTGCCAGCAGTGCCAGGGGCCGCACAGATACGCAGTATTTT
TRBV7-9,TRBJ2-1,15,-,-,CASSPGASGHNEQFF,TGTGCCAGCAGCCCGGGGGCTAGCGGACACAATGAGCAGTTCTTC
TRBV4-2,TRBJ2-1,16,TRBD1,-,CASSQGTGGSYNEQFF,TGTGCCAGCAGCCAGGGGACAGGGGGCTCCTACAATGAGCAGTTCTTC
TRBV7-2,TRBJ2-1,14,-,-,CASSPGTSYNEQFF,TGTGCCAGCAGCCCGGGGACTTCCTACAATGAGCAGTTCTTC
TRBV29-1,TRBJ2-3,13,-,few,CSVDEGGTDTQYF,TGCAGCGTTGACGAGGGTGGCACAGATACGCAGTATTTT
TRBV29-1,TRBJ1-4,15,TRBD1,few,CSVESVYRGREKLFF,TGCAGCGTTGAATCGGTTTACAGGGGAAGGGAAAAACTGTTTTTT
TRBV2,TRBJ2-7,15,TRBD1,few,CASSVDRASSYEQYF,TGTGCCAGCAGCGTTGACAGGGCCAGCTCCTACGAGCAGTACTTC
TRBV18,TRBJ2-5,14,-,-,CASSPPTGQETQYF,TGTGCCAGCTCACCACCGACAGGCCAAGAGACCCAGTACTTC
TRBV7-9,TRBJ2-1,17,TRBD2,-,CASSLVSSGRVYNEQFF,TGTGCCAGCAGCTTAGTGTCTAGCGGGAGAGTCTACAATGAGCAGTTCTTC
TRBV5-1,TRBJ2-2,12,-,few,CASTPEVPSLFF,TGCGCCAGCACCCCAGAGGTCCCTTCGCTGTTTTTT
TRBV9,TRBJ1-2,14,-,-,CASSPSNTNYGYTF,TGTGCCAGCAGCCCTTCGAATACTAACTATGGCTACACCTTC
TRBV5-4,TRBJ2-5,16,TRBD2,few,CASSPKRGGFQETQYF,TGTGCCAGCAGCCCGAAGCGGGGGGGCTTCCAAGAGACCCAGTACTTC
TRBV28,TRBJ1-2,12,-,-,CASRQGGGGYTF,TGTGCCAGCAGGCAAGGGGGAGGTGGCTACACCTTC
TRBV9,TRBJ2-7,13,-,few,CASSVSPGIEQYF,TGTGCCAGCAGCGTATCCCCAGGGATCGAGCAGTACTTC
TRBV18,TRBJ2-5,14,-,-,CASSPPSGRETQYF,TGTGCCAGCTCACCACCGTCCGGGCGGGAGACCCAGTACTTC
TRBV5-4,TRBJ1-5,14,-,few,CASSPGTSNQPQHF,TGTGCCAGCAGCCCTGGGACTAGCAATCAGCCCCAGCATTTT
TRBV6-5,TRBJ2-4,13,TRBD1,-,CASSFDRADIQYF,TGTGCCAGCAGTTTCGACAGGGCTGACATTCAGTACTTC
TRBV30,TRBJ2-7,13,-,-,CAWSVNLSYEQYF,TGTGCCTGGAGTGTCAACCTTTCCTACGAGCAGTACTTC
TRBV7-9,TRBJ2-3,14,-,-,CASSIRGGTDTQYF,TGTGCCAGCAGCATTCGGGGAGGCACAGATACGCAGTATTTT
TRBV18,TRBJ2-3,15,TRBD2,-,CASSPSTSGIDTQYF,TGTGCCAGCTCACCATCGACTAGCGGGATAGATACGCAGTATTTT
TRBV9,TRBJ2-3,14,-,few,CASSPEAGTDTQYF,TGTGCCAGCAGCCCGGAGGCGGGCACAGATACGCAGTATTTT
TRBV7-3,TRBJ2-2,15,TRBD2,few,CASSPTSGVTGELFF,TGTGCCAGCAGCCCGACTAGCGGGGTCACCGGGGAGCTGTTTTTT